The source of this T cell receptor beta chain is a study of OX40 agonist ivuxolimab in advanced cancers. Libraries were prepared by immunoSEQ multiplex PCR; TCRdb keeps only in-frame clonotypes and omits some of them. The sample lists tens of thousands of clones, roughly 87% occurring once. V trimming: 2 bases; J trimming: 7 bases; junction bases outside the gene matches: 6. This CDR3 has 14 residues. The germline CDR1 and CDR2 sequences are SGHDT and YYEEEE. This TCR was sampled from an adult with an advanced solid tumor such as melanoma, head and neck, liver or kidney cancer. Sequenced material: CD4+ or CD8+ T cells sorted from blood, taken in a trial of the OX40 agonist ivuxolimab. The V gene is TRBV5-6, the J gene TRBJ2-1, with TRBD1 matching over 7 bases. CDR3 DNA: TGTGCCAGCAGCTTTCGAGACAGGGTAAATGAGCAGTTCTTC. Protein: CASSFRDRVNEQFF.